The clone carrying this TCR beta chain has only a few counts. What it recognizes is unknown. From RNA transcripts, TCR beta CDR3 regions were amplified. A set of HTBI primers served as the primers for a first-round RT-PCR of the TCR CDR3. One entry per CDR3 protein, called by TCRdb with MiXCR from the multiplex PCR reads. The data hold about 710,000 distinct CDR3 sequences, with about a sixth observed a single time. V shed 5 bases, J shed 5 bases, and the junction held 9 bases outside the gene matches. The CDR3 sequence is 15 residues long. The germline gives CDR1 MDHEN, CDR2 SYDVKM. This sample was taken from a study of T cells in Graves' hyperthyroidism and ophthalmopathy. Findings of the study overall: The model predicted ophthalmopathy a median around 6 months before onset. Peripheral blood also featured most of the thyroid clonotypes expanded above 0.001.

Diagnoses were established using clinical symptoms, serum thyroxine and TRAb, thyroid ultrasound and orbital computed tomography. This sample holds PBMCs from around 9.9 ml fresh peripheral blood. Sequencing input: blood. J is TRBJ2-7 and V is TRBV28; 10 positions agree with TRBD1. The receptor was derived from a man in his late teens or twenties with Graves' hyperthyroidism. CDR3 bases: TGTGCCAGCAGTCTCCTCCGGGACAGGGGTCACGAGCAGTACTTC. Amino acid sequence: CASSLLRDRGHEQYF.